The TCR beta chain under discussion was sequenced for a study of memory CD4+ T cells and cytomegalovirus serostatus. Points on this clone: Its antigen is still unknown.

The germline V gene encodes CDR1 MNHNY and CDR2 SVGAGI (reference sequence). CDR3 size: 13 residues. Deletions cut 8 bases from V and 8 bases from J, with 18 bases between. Single viable CD3+CD4+CD8-CD45RO+ cells were sorted as the memory CD4+ T cells. Serum IgG to CMV pp150, pp28, p38 and p52 defined serostatus. Original handling: After removing out-of-frame reads, 2.3 million or so distinct TCRbeta sequences remained. Here immunoSEQ multiplex PCR was the method, and the copy in TCRdb shows in-frame clones only, minus some. The V and J calls and clone size come from that table; D and trimming were worked out from the DNA. The top ten clones hold about 3% of a sample with about 56,000 clones, 70% to 80% of them seen once. The study, taken as a whole, reports: Suggested: most of the CMV-linked TCR signature lies in CD4+ memory cells.

The chain is built from TRBV6-6 and TRBJ1-2; D may be TRBD1 (6 bases). The sequenced sample was memory CD4+ T cells from blood. The origin of this receptor is an adult in good health and CMV-seropositive. The CDR3 sequence is CASGHQGSRGYTF. The CDR3 nucleotides are TGTGCCAGCGGTCATCAGGGGTCCCGCGGCTACACCTTC.